The sequence of this T cell receptor (beta chain) was determined in a study of shared clonotypes between healthy human individuals. Study conclusions and caveats: Sampling covered nothing but blood. Tissue TCR repertoires likely differ from those found in blood.

Sequencing on ten immunoSEQ deep assay plates was performed for unsorted PBMC DNA. Clones were sequenced by immunoSEQ multiplex PCR, and TCRdb holds only the in-frame ones, with some missing. The table records some 530,000 clones, more than 65% of them present only once. Comment on this clone: What it binds is not known. With only one base between it and a far larger clone, this is likely a read error. The sample contains more than one DNA sequence encoding this CDR3.

There were no recent acute infections or vaccinations among the donors, who were healthy HIV-negative adults. Sample: PBMCs. The clonotype originates from a woman between 35 and 50 years old in good health. Some clones in this sample may be carry-over from other donors' samples.

In nucleotides, the CDR3 is TGTGCCAGCAGCTCCCAACAGAACACTGAAGCTTTCTTC. The encoded protein is CASSSQQNTEAFF. This chain links TRBV7-3 with TRBJ1-1; D gene uncertain. CDR1 and CDR2 from the germline V gene are SGHTA and FQGTGA. CDR3 length equals 13 residues.